This T cell receptor (beta chain) was sequenced in a study of identical twins. Each CDR3 protein gets one entry after TCRdb re-called the 5' RACE reads with MiXCR. The sample includes roughly 710,000 distinct CDR3 sequences, 6.1% of them seen just once. This clonotype was seen many times. Antigen specificity is unknown. The CDR3 is 14 amino acids. Unmatched junction bases numbered 8, after V lost 6 bases and J lost 3 bases. From germline, CDR1 is DFQATT and CDR2 SNEGSKA (reference sequence). Overall study results and limits: Models, which agreed with sharing between unrelated individuals, nonetheless underestimated the out-of-frame TCR alpha sharing seen in monozygotic twins. Cross-sectional statistics underpinned the conclusions; the same donors were not followed.

The sample comprised naive T cells sorted from blood. V usage is TRBV20-1 and J usage is TRBJ2-3; TRBD1 aligns across 8 bases. This clonotype originated in a young man in good health. The CDR3 bases are TGCAGTGCCGACAACAGGGGGGAGACAGATACGCAGTATTTT. Translating gives CSADNRGETDTQYF.